This paragraph covers one TCR beta chain sequence. The antigen is not known. J lost 0 bases, V lost 8 bases, and 7 bases had no gene match. Germline V gene sequence: CDR1 LNHDA, CDR2 SQIVND (reference sequence). The CDR3 length is 16 residues. The data stem from a study of shared clonotypes between healthy human individuals. The study, taken as a whole, reports: Deeper or shallower sequencing was expected to change how clonotypes are shared among donors.

Only CD45RO-negative cells positively selected for CCR7 counted as naive CD8 cells, so terminally differentiated effector memory CD45RA+ cells were excluded. The deep-level immunoSEQ assay was used. Investigators spread the genomic DNA of each subset evenly over several immunoSEQ plates. Clones were sequenced by immunoSEQ multiplex PCR, and TCRdb holds only the in-frame ones, with some missing. The profile shows around 1.9 million clones, just under 95% of them singletons. The sequence was obtained from a man between 18 and 29 years old in good health. Some clones in this sample may be carry-over from other donors' samples. The rearrangement uses TRBV19 and TRBJ2-3, with 11 bases that match TRBD2. Specimen: naive CD8+ T cells from PBMCs. The CDR3 DNA is TGTGCCAGTCGAAGTTGGACTAGCGGGAGCACAGATACGCAGTATTTT. It yields the protein CASRSWTSGSTDTQYF.